Described below is a single TCR beta chain sequence and its context. Clones were sequenced by immunoSEQ multiplex PCR, and TCRdb holds only the in-frame ones, with some missing. The sample holds about 390,000 clones; approximately 89% are singletons and the top ten take 2% to 2.5%. This sample is drawn from a study of blood T cell repertoires in COVID-19. Study as a whole: Samples came from the United States, Italy and Spain, spanning acute and convalescent COVID-19.

Enrolled during active infection, Seattle patients were then followed longitudinally. The sequenced sample was peripheral blood. This clonotype was sampled from a woman in her sixties with COVID-19, enrolled during active disease.

CDR3 in amino acids: CASSGASYGYTF. The CDR3 coding sequence is TGTGCCAGCAGCGGAGCAAGCTATGGCTACACCTTC. The chain joins TRBV7-9 to TRBJ1-2; D not resolved. V was cut by 5 bases and J by 4 bases, with 8 bases left in between. Per germline, CDR1 SEHNR and CDR2 FQNEAQ (reference sequence). The CDR3 totals 12 residues.